Here is one TCR beta chain with its context. TCRdb's table, derived via immunoSEQ multiplex PCR, lists solely in-frame clones and lacks some. The sample carries approximately 400,000 clones, more than 80% recorded once. This entry comes from a study of blood T cell repertoires in COVID-19. Study background: Sites in the United States, Italy and Spain provided acute and convalescent COVID-19 samples.

The J segment lost 9 bases and the V segment lost 5 bases, leaving 13 bases of the junction unmatched. The CDR3 has 15 residues. From germline, CDR1 is SGHTA and CDR2 FQGNSA. The clonotype comes from a man aged 40-50 years with acute or convalescent COVID-19. The source material was peripheral blood. The rearrangement links TRBV7-2 to TRBJ1-1; TRBD1 matches at 9 bases. This CDR3 is CASSPTRGTGIKAFF. In DNA form, the CDR3 reads TGTGCCAGCAGCCCAACGAGAGGGACAGGGATTAAAGCTTTCTTT. The full variable domain, completed using reference TRBV7-2 and TRBJ1-1, is GAGVSQSPSNKVTEKGKDVELRCDPISGHTALYWYRQSLGQGLEFLIYFQGNSAPDKSGLPSDRFSAERTGGSVSTLTIQRTQQEDSAVYLCASSPTRGTGIKAFFGQGTRLTVV.